Following are 6 T cell receptor beta chains from one sample sequenced in a study of CD8 T cells in ankylosing spondylitis. TCRdb reanalysed the 5' RACE reads using MiXCR and keeps one entry per CDR3 protein. This sample has just over 350,000 distinct CDR3 sequences, with more than 20% found just once. The sequencing input was blood, either unsorted or a sorted T cell fraction (not recorded which). Receptor source: a male donor with ankylosing spondylitis or in good health (not recorded which).

J is TRBJ2-3 and V is TRBV5-6; TRBD1 might be the D (6 bases). Germline loops: CDR1 SGHDT, CDR2 YYEEEE. V was shortened by 3 bases and J by 0 bases, with 17 bases between the two germline ends. This CDR3 comprises 17 residues. Here the CDR3 DNA reads TGTGCCAGCAGCTGGTCCCGGACAGTCACTAGCACAGATACGCAGTATTTT. It encodes CASSWSRTVTSTDTQYF.

The chain carries TRBV12-3 or TRBV12-4 and TRBJ2-5; a weak D match, TRBD2 (6 bases). The CDR3 loop spans 15 amino acids. V lost 1 base and J 2 bases, leaving 11 bases between the germline ends. The CDR3: CASSLDAGLQETQYF. CDR3 DNA: TGTGCCAGCAGTTTAGATGCGGGACTGCAAGAGACCCAGTACTTC.

The chain employs TRBV7-8 and TRBJ2-7, with TRBD1 as a possible D gene (6 bases). The CDR3 is made up of 14 amino acids. V lost 4 bases and J 0 bases, leaving 10 bases between the germline ends. Germline V gene data show CDR1 as SGHVS and CDR2 as FQNEAQ. CDR3 residues: CASSYDRYSYEQYF. The DNA of the CDR3 is TGTGCCAGCAGCTACGACAGGTACTCCTACGAGCAGTACTTC. The full variable domain, with the rest looked up from reference TRBV7-8 and TRBJ2-7, is GAGVSQSPRYKVAKRGQDVALRCDPISGHVSLFWYQQALGQGPEFLTYFQNEAQLDKSGLPSDRFFAERPEGSVSTLKIQRTQQEDSAVYLCASSYDRYSYEQYFGPGTRLTVT.

This rearrangement joins TRBV11-2 to TRBJ2-7; perhaps TRBD1 as D (6 bases). The germline V and J ends were trimmed by 7 bases and 3 bases, with 16 bases remaining between them. The CDR3 contains 14 residues. The germline CDR1 and CDR2 sequences are SGHAT and FQNNGV. The CDR3 sequence is CASTSGVVIYEQYF. CDR3 nucleotide sequence: TGTGCCAGCACTTCAGGGGTTGTGATCTACGAGCAGTACTTC.

A few counts support this clonotype. The chain has TRBV5-5 and TRBJ2-5; perhaps TRBD2 as D (6 bases). The V gene lost 0 bases and the J gene lost 4 bases, with 13 bases spanning the gap. CDR1 and CDR2 from the germline V gene are SGHKS and YYEKEE (reference sequence). The CDR3 contains 15 residues. The CDR3, as DNA: TGTGCCAGCAGCTTGGAGGAGGGTCAGGGAGAGACCCAGTACTTC. Protein: CASSLEEGQGETQYF.

The chain has TRBV7-8 and TRBJ2-2; D perhaps matches TRBD1 (7 bases). Germline V gene sequence: CDR1 SGHVS, CDR2 FQNEAQ. The CDR3 is 17 residues long. Trimming removed 5 bases at V and 1 base at J, with 17 bases between. The CDR3: CASSGRGQGGNTGELFF. CDR3 nucleotides: TGTGCCAGCAGCGGAAGAGGGCAGGGGGGGAACACCGGGGAGCTGTTTTTT.